This TCR beta chain is from a study of Ad26.COV2.S vaccination and SARS-CoV-2 variants. Study in general: Intramuscular Ad26.COV2.S doses were given once or twice, 56 days apart.

The ends were cut back, 2 bases at V and 3 bases at J, with 19 bases in the middle. The germline V gene has CDR1 MGHDK and CDR2 SYGVNS. The CDR3 is 17 residues long. Treatment here: roughly 19 received Ad26.COV2.S at low or high dose, single or two shots; roughly 5 received placebo; per-sample allocation not given. All samples were drawn on day 63, counting from the first vaccine or placebo injection. With respect to this clone: The antigen remains unidentified.

Study results and limitations: Vaccine recipients had higher spike-specific TCR breadth than placebo recipients.

TCRdb's copy holds only in-frame clones and misses some; the assay was immunoSEQ multiplex PCR. The sample includes roughly 240,000 clones, around nine tenths of them seen just once. This TCR was recovered from a person between 18 and 59 years old who received the Ad26.COV2.S COVID-19 vaccine or a placebo. The V call is TRBV25-1, the J call TRBJ2-5, with D possibly being TRBD1 (7 bases). The source material was peripheral blood, sampled in a trial of Ad26.COV2.S vaccine versus placebo. The CDR3 coding sequence is TGTGCCAGCAGTGAAGGAGGGGCAGGGGGGAACAAAGAGACCCAGTACTTC. Residues: CASSEGGAGGNKETQYF.